This entry lists 6 T cell receptor beta chains sequenced from one sample in a study of OX40 agonist ivuxolimab in advanced cancers. Data came from immunoSEQ multiplex PCR; TCRdb stores just in-frame clones and leaves some out. This table has about 72,000 clones, 75% to 90% appearing once. The sample here was CD4+ or CD8+ T cells sorted from blood, taken in a trial of the OX40 agonist ivuxolimab. The receptor set was obtained from an adult with an advanced solid tumor such as melanoma, head and neck, liver or kidney cancer.

The J gene is TRBJ2-2, the V gene TRBV28; TRBD2 is a possible D gene (6 bases). The CDR3 contains 16 residues. Germline values: CDR1 MDHEN, CDR2 SYDVKM. Trimming stripped 4 bases from V and 0 bases from J, with 12 bases between. CDR3 bases: TGTGCCAGCAGTTCCCCGGACTACGCGAACACCGGGGAGCTGTTTTTT. Residues: CASSSPDYANTGELFF.

The chain links TRBV6-1 to TRBJ1-5; possibly TRBD1 for D (6 bases). Looked up from germline, CDR1 is MNHNS and CDR2 is SASEGT. The ends were cut back, 0 bases at V and 2 bases at J, with 14 bases in the middle. The CDR3 extends over 17 amino acids. The CDR3 protein is CASSEATGRSGNQPQHF. The DNA for the CDR3 is TGTGCCAGCAGTGAAGCGACAGGCCGCAGTGGCAATCAGCCCCAGCATTTT.

The CDR3 nucleotides are TGTGCCAGCAGCAAACGACAGGCCGCTAACTATGGCTACACCTTC. The encoded protein is CASSKRQAANYGYTF. The chain recombines TRBV5-6 with TRBJ1-2, with a weak D call TRBD1 (6 bases). Germline V gene lookup returns CDR1 SGHDT and CDR2 YYEEEE. V dropped 4 bases and J dropped 0 bases, with 13 bases sitting between them. This CDR3 is built from 15 residues. Looking up the rest from reference TRBV5-6 and TRBJ1-2 gives the full variable domain: DAGVTQSPTHLIKTRGQQVTLRCSPKSGHDTVSWYQQALGQGPQFIFQYYEEEERQRGNFPDRFSGHQFPNYSSELNVNALLLGDSALYLCASSKRQAANYGYTFGSGTRLTVV.

This clone is deemed medium-sized. The chain uses TRBV2 and TRBJ2-7, with a tentative D call TRBD2 (6 bases). This CDR3 has 14 residues. The V and J ends lost 5 bases and 3 bases respectively, with 14 bases between them. CDR1 is SNHLY and CDR2 is FYNNEI in the germline V gene. In DNA, the CDR3 is TGTGCCAGCAGTCCAGGGTGGGGGGACTACGAGCAGTACTTC. This translates into CASSPGWGDYEQYF.

V and J are TRBV10-3 and TRBJ2-1, with D unresolved. The CDR3 is 15 residues long. The V gene lost 0 bases and the J gene lost 4 bases, with 10 bases spanning the gap. Germline V gives CDR1 ENHRY, CDR2 SYGVKD. The CDR3 spells CAISESVISYNEQFF. The CDR3 DNA is TGTGCCATCAGTGAGTCTGTAATCAGTTACAATGAGCAGTTCTTC.

This rearrangement joins TRBV28 to TRBJ2-3; D ambiguous. The CDR3 contains 14 residues. The ends were cut back, 6 bases at V and 2 bases at J, with 12 bases in the middle. The germline V gene encodes CDR1 MDHEN and CDR2 SYDVKM. CDR3 protein: CASRRGRYTDTQYF. The CDR3 DNA sequence: TGTGCCAGCAGGAGAGGACGTTACACAGATACGCAGTATTTT. Together with reference TRBV28 and TRBJ2-3, the CDR3 gives the full variable domain: DVKVTQSSRYLVKRTGEKVFLECVQDMDHENMFWYRQDPGLGLRLIYFSYDVKMKEKGDIPEGYSVSREKKERFSLILESASTNQTSMYLCASRRGRYTDTQYFGPGTRLTVL.